These T cell receptor beta chains were read from a single sample in a study of blood T cell repertoires in COVID-19. The table came from immunoSEQ multiplex PCR; TCRdb's copy has only in-frame clones and leaves some out. The data hold almost 250,000 clones, with approximately 90% observed a single time. The sample was PBMCs or T cells enriched from blood (not recorded which). The receptors derive from a woman younger than 45 who had recovered from COVID-19. CDR3s include the opening cysteine and the closing phenylalanine or tryptophan. D genes are given only for firm matches. Only some rows state a clone size, as once, few, many or a class for expanded clones.

clone size: -; D gene: TRBD1; J gene: TRBJ1-2; V gene: TRBV6-2/TRBV6-3; CDR3 DNA: TGTGCCAGCAGTTACGGGGACAGGCCTGGCTATGGCTACACCTTC; CDR3 protein: CASSYGDRPGYGYTF
clone size: -; D gene: -; J gene: TRBJ1-4; V gene: TRBV24-1; CDR3 DNA: TGTGCCACCAGTGCCCCAGGTGCAACTAATGAAAAACTGTTTTTT; CDR3 protein: CATSAPGATNEKLFF
clone size: once; D gene: -; J gene: TRBJ2-1; V gene: TRBV5-6; CDR3 DNA: TGTGCCAGCAGCTCTAACAATGAGCAGTTCTTC; CDR3 protein: CASSSNNEQFF
clone size: once; D gene: -; J gene: TRBJ2-7; V gene: TRBV7-9; CDR3 DNA: TGTGCCAGCAGCACCGGGATGGGCCCTAACGAGCAGTACTTC; CDR3 protein: CASSTGMGPNEQYF
clone size: -; D gene: -; J gene: TRBJ2-3; V gene: TRBV28; CDR3 DNA: TGTGCCAGCAGTGGCACTAGGGCCACAGATACGCAGTATTTT; CDR3 protein: CASSGTRATDTQYF
clone size: -; D gene: -; J gene: TRBJ2-3; V gene: TRBV7-9; CDR3 DNA: TGTGCCAGCAGCTCAGAATCGTACACAGATACGCAGTATTTT; CDR3 protein: CASSSESYTDTQYF
clone size: -; D gene: TRBD1; J gene: TRBJ2-1; V gene: TRBV27; CDR3 DNA: TGTGCCAGCAGTAGTTTGACGACAGGGGCGCTGAGCTCCTACAATGAGCAGTTCTTC; CDR3 protein: CASSSLTTGALSSYNEQFF
clone size: -; D gene: -; J gene: TRBJ2-1; V gene: TRBV28; CDR3 DNA: TGTGCCAGCAGCCATCACACTGGACGGGAAATCTACAATGAGCAGTTCTTC; CDR3 protein: CASSHHTGREIYNEQFF
clone size: -; D gene: -; J gene: TRBJ1-4; V gene: TRBV5-5; CDR3 DNA: TGTGCCAGCAGTTCCGGACAGTCCTCCGAAAAACTGTTTTTT; CDR3 protein: CASSSGQSSEKLFF
clone size: -; D gene: -; J gene: TRBJ2-6; V gene: TRBV7-3; CDR3 DNA: TGTGCCAGCAGCTTAAGCGGAGGCTCTGGGGCCAACGTCCTGACTTTC; CDR3 protein: CASSLSGGSGANVLTF
clone size: -; D gene: -; J gene: TRBJ1-1; V gene: TRBV7-2; CDR3 DNA: TGTGCCAGCAGCTTGGTCGAAGCGAACACTGAAGCTTTCTTT; CDR3 protein: CASSLVEANTEAFF
clone size: -; D gene: -; J gene: TRBJ1-5; V gene: TRBV27; CDR3 DNA: TGTGCCAGCAGTTTAAATCTGTTAAATCAGCCCCAGCATTTT; CDR3 protein: CASSLNLLNQPQHF
clone size: -; D gene: TRBD1; J gene: TRBJ2-7; V gene: TRBV4-3; CDR3 DNA: TGCGCCAGCAGCCAGGACTGGACAGGGTTGGACGAGCAGTACTTC; CDR3 protein: CASSQDWTGLDEQYF
clone size: once; D gene: -; J gene: TRBJ2-2; V gene: TRBV5-1; CDR3 DNA: TGCGCCAGCAGCCAGGGACAGAACACCGGGGAGCTGTTTTTT; CDR3 protein: CASSQGQNTGELFF
clone size: -; D gene: TRBD1; J gene: TRBJ1-2; V gene: TRBV28; CDR3 DNA: TGTGCCTGGGGGGACAGGGGGCAGAATGGCTACACCTTC; CDR3 protein: CAWGDRGQNGYTF
clone size: -; D gene: -; J gene: TRBJ1-2; V gene: TRBV7-9; CDR3 DNA: TGTGCCAGCAGCCCCCGGGATCCTAACTATGGCTACACCTTC; CDR3 protein: CASSPRDPNYGYTF
clone size: few; D gene: -; J gene: TRBJ2-2; V gene: TRBV19; CDR3 DNA: TGTGCCAGTACCCCAACAGGGAGCGTCACCGGGGAGCTGTTTTTT; CDR3 protein: CASTPTGSVTGELFF
clone size: -; D gene: -; J gene: TRBJ2-5; V gene: TRBV7-2; CDR3 DNA: TGTGCCAGCAGCTCCCTAGGAACGGGAGAAGGGACCCAGTACTTC; CDR3 protein: CASSSLGTGEGTQYF
clone size: once; D gene: -; J gene: TRBJ2-1; V gene: TRBV11-2; CDR3 DNA: TGTGCCAGCAGCTTAGGGGTAGCATACAATGAGCAGTTCTTC; CDR3 protein: CASSLGVAYNEQFF
clone size: many; D gene: TRBD1; J gene: TRBJ1-1; V gene: TRBV12-3/TRBV12-4; CDR3 DNA: TGTGCCAGCAGTTTACAGGGGGGCACTGAAGCTTTCTTT; CDR3 protein: CASSLQGGTEAFF
clone size: many; D gene: -; J gene: TRBJ1-5; V gene: TRBV15; CDR3 DNA: TGTGCCACCAGGGGCGATAGCAATCAGCCCCAGCATTTT; CDR3 protein: CATRGDSNQPQHF
clone size: -; D gene: -; J gene: TRBJ2-2; V gene: TRBV10-1; CDR3 DNA: TGCGCCAGCAGTGGGACAGCCCTAGTGAAAACCGGGGAGCTGTTTTTT; CDR3 protein: CASSGTALVKTGELFF
clone size: -; D gene: -; J gene: TRBJ1-1; V gene: TRBV29-1; CDR3 DNA: TGCAGCGATACAGGGAGCGGGAACACTGAAGCTTTCTTT; CDR3 protein: CSDTGSGNTEAFF
clone size: -; D gene: -; J gene: TRBJ2-1; V gene: TRBV19; CDR3 DNA: TGTGCCAGTGGAGGTCGAACAGGGGAGGACGAGCAGTTCTTC; CDR3 protein: CASGGRTGEDEQFF